This section outlines one TCR beta chain sequence together with its context. The data were taken from a study of blood T cell repertoires in COVID-19. About the study: Samples of COVID-19 (acute and convalescent) were obtained from the United States, Italy and Spain. PBMCs, B-cell-depleted T cells, or T cells were the source of the cDNA or gDNA that made up the material.

In the source study's methods: Estimated nucleated cell counts came from reference gene primer amplification. Using immunoSEQ multiplex PCR, the repertoire was profiled, and TCRdb retains in-frame clones only, with some absent. V, J and clone size were drawn from that table, and D and trimming were deduced from the DNA. The table lists around 300,000 clones, around 89% of them singletons. Germline V gene data show CDR1 as SEHNR and CDR2 as FQNEAQ (reference sequence). V lost 5 bases, J lost 0 bases, and 4 bases stayed unmatched. The CDR3 is made up of 15 amino acids. Ages ranged from roughly 18 to 100 years, with residence in fewer than 25 US areas.

Input material: PBMCs or T cells enriched from blood (not recorded which). The origin of this receptor is a woman aged 18 to 35 with acute COVID-19. V gene TRBV7-9 combines with J gene TRBJ1-3, with 7 bases identical to TRBD1. The DNA of the CDR3 is TGTGCCAGCAGCCTTCAGGGGGGCTCTGGAAACACCATATATTTT. Translation gives CASSLQGGSGNTIYF.